One and the same sample provided the 15 T cell receptor beta chains below, sequenced in a study of blood T cell repertoires in COVID-19. The repertoire was sequenced with immunoSEQ multiplex PCR; TCRdb's copy has only in-frame clones and lacks some. The profile shows approximately 670,000 clones, 80% to 90% of them singletons. The sample was peripheral blood. The receptors were sampled from a woman aged 18-29 years with acute or convalescent COVID-19.

V and J are TRBV2 and TRBJ2-1; no clear D gene. CDR3 length equals 14 residues. With 7 bases removed from V and 7 bases from J, the gap between germline ends came to 17 bases. Germline V gene data show CDR1 as SNHLY and CDR2 as FYNNEI. Here the CDR3 reads CASIRWAVGNEQFF. The CDR3 nucleotides read TGTGCCAGCATCCGGTGGGCAGTCGGTAATGAGCAGTTCTTC.

The chain couples TRBV4-1 to TRBJ2-1; 11 positions agree with TRBD2. Germline V gene sequence: CDR1 MGHRA, CDR2 YSYEKL. CDR3 length: 16 amino acids. The trim removed 4 bases at V and 5 bases at J, leaving 7 bases unmatched. The CDR3 protein is CASSPEGLAGNNEQFF. The CDR3 nucleotides are TGCGCCAGCAGCCCCGAAGGACTAGCGGGCAACAATGAGCAGTTCTTC.

The chain carries TRBV11-2 and TRBJ1-3; D is possibly TRBD1 (6 bases). CDR1 and CDR2 from the germline V gene are SGHAT and FQNNGV. The length of the CDR3 is 17 residues. V was cut by 1 base and J by 1 base, with 14 bases left in between. Here the CDR3 DNA reads TGTGCCAGCAGCTTAGCCCTGACAGGCAGTTCTGGAAACACCATATATTTT. This sequence encodes CASSLALTGSSGNTIYF.

The genes are TRBV6-4 and TRBJ2-6, with TRBD1 matching over 7 bases. The J segment lost 3 bases and the V segment lost 0 bases, leaving 2 bases of the junction unmatched. CDR3 size: 16 residues. Germline CDR1 is MRHNA and CDR2 is SNTAGT. CDR3 in amino acids: CASSDSTGDGANVLTF. CDR3 nucleotides: TGTGCCAGCAGTGACTCTACAGGGGATGGGGCCAACGTCCTGACTTTC.

The chain couples TRBV12-5 to TRBJ2-1, with D tentatively TRBD1 (6 bases). Germline V lookup: CDR1 LGHNT, CDR2 FRNRAP. Trimming removed 6 bases from V and 5 bases from J, with 26 bases in between. The CDR3 length is 18 residues. In DNA form, the CDR3 reads TGTGCTAGTGGCGCGGATGGGTGGGGGCAGGGGTCCAACAATGAGCAGTTCTTC. The encoded protein is CASGADGWGQGSNNEQFF.

With respect to this clone: The junction and the germline gene differ at one end; a read error may be behind it. The chain carries TRBV3-1 (or the pseudogene TRBV3-2) and TRBJ1-2, with D uncertain. Germline values: CDR1 LGHDT, CDR2 YNNKEL (reference sequence). CDR3 length equals 15 residues. This chain's CDR3 is CASITRPLQAYGCTF. The CDR3 DNA is TGTGCCAGCATAACCCGTCCGCTTCAGGCCTATGGCTGCACCTTC.

This clone appeared once. The CDR3 here is CASSPEIYGGKSIAKNIQYF. The CDR3 DNA follows: TGCGCCAGCAGCCCTGAGATATACGGGGGTAAGAGTATAGCCAAAAACATTCAGTACTTC. This chain joins TRBV4-3 and TRBJ2-4, with D possibly being TRBD2 (6 bases). The V end was cut by 4 bases, the J end by 0 bases, with 25 bases between. The CDR3 spans 20 residues. Germline values: CDR1 LGHNA, CDR2 YSLEER.

The chain links TRBV4-3 to TRBJ2-1, with TRBD1 matching 9 bases. With 0 bases clipped from V and 4 bases from J, the junction kept 4 bases outside the gene matches. CDR3 length: 16 residues. Germline lookup yields CDR1 LGHNA and CDR2 YSLEER. The CDR3 region is CASSQDGGQGYNEQFF. The CDR3 DNA sequence: TGCGCCAGCAGCCAAGATGGGGGACAGGGATACAATGAGCAGTTCTTC.

A single count supports this clone. The genes are TRBV7-3 and TRBJ2-7; 8 bases are shared with TRBD1. Germline CDR1 is SGHTA and CDR2 is FQGTGA. J was trimmed by 6 bases and V by 5 bases; bases with no gene match: 6. The CDR3 loop spans 13 amino acids. CDR3 in DNA: TGTGCCAGCAGCCCCTCAGGGGGCAGCGAGCAGTACTTC. It specifies CASSPSGGSEQYF.

This rearrangement joins TRBV6-2 or TRBV6-3 to TRBJ1-2, with no clear D. The CDR3 sequence is 14 residues long. In germline, CDR1 is MNHEY, CDR2 SVGEGT. The ends were cut back, 6 bases at V and 0 bases at J, with 11 bases in the middle. CDR3 sequence: CASSSLGTNYGYTF. CDR3 in DNA: TGTGCCAGCAGCTCCCTGGGCACTAACTATGGCTACACCTTC.

The V and J genes are TRBV11-2 and TRBJ2-5, with no clear D. Germline CDR1 is SGHAT and CDR2 is FQNNGV. This CDR3 region has 14 residues. The V and J ends lost 4 bases and 0 bases respectively, with 9 bases between them. The CDR3 DNA sequence: TGTGCCAGCAGCTCTTACTCCCACCAAGAGACCCAGTACTTC. Encoded protein: CASSSYSHQETQYF.

The gene calls are TRBV7-6 and TRBJ2-7; TRBD2 agrees at 9 bases. Germline CDR1 reads SGHVS; CDR2 reads FNYEAQ. The CDR3 runs to 15 residues. J was trimmed by 2 bases and V by 1 base; bases with no gene match: 3. CDR3 DNA sequence: TGTGCCAGCAGCTTAGGAGGCGGGGGGGCCTACGAGCAGTACTTC. Translation gives CASSLGGGGAYEQYF.

V usage is TRBV9 and J usage is TRBJ1-1, with D possibly TRBD1 on 5 matching bases. With 4 bases removed from V and 1 base from J, the gap between germline ends came to 8 bases. Germline CDR1 and CDR2: SGDLS and YYNGEE. The CDR3 has 13 residues. CDR3 in DNA: TGTGCCAGCAGCCTTACAGGGAACACTGAAGCTTTCTTT. It codes for CASSLTGNTEAFF. Using reference TRBV9 and TRBJ1-1 for the parts outside the CDR3, the full variable domain is DSGVTQTPKHLITATGQRVTLRCSPRSGDLSVYWYQQSLDQGLQFLIQYYNGEERAKGNILERFSAQQFPDLHSELNLSSLELGDSALYFCASSLTGNTEAFFGQGTRLTVV.

The V gene is TRBV9, the J gene TRBJ2-1; TRBD2 matches at 10 bases. The length of the CDR3 is 18 residues. Germline loops: CDR1 SGDLS, CDR2 YYNGEE. V lost 2 bases, J lost 0 bases, and 8 bases stayed unmatched. CDR3: CASSVIAGGLSSYNEQFF. The CDR3 nucleotides read TGTGCCAGCAGCGTGATAGCGGGGGGACTAAGCTCCTACAATGAGCAGTTCTTC.

The V and J genes are TRBV25-1 and TRBJ2-3; 11 bases match TRBD1. CDR1 is MGHDK, CDR2 SYGVNS, per germline. Unmatched junction bases numbered 4, after V lost 1 base and J lost 4 bases. The CDR3 length is 16 residues. The CDR3 is CASSESAGQGADTQYF. As DNA, the CDR3 is TGTGCCAGCAGTGAATCTGCGGGACAGGGGGCAGATACGCAGTATTTT.